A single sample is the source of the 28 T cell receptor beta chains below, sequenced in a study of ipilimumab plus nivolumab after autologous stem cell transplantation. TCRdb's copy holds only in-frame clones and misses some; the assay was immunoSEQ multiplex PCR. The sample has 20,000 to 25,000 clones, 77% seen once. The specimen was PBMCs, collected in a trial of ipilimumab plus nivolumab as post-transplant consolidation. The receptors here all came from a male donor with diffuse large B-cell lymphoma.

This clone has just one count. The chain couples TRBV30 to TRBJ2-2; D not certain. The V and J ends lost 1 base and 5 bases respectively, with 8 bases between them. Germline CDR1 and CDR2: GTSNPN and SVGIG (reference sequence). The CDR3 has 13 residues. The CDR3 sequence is CAWSGTRTGELFF. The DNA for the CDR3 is TGTGCCTGGAGTGGCACCCGAACCGGGGAGCTGTTTTTT.

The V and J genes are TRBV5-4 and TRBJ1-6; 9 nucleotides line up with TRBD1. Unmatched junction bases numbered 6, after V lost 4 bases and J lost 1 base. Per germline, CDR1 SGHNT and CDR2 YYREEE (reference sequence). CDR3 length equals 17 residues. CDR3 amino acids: CASSGGTGKSYNSPLHF. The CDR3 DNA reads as TGTGCCAGCAGCGGAGGGACAGGGAAATCCTATAATTCACCCCTCCACTTT.

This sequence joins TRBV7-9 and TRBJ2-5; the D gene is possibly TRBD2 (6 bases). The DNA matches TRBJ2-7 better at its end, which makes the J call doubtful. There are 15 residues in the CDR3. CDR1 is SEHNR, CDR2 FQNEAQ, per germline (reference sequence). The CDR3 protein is CASSSQGGTSYEQYF. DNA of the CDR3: TGTGCCAGCAGCTCCCAGGGCGGGACCTCCTACGAGCAGTACTTC.

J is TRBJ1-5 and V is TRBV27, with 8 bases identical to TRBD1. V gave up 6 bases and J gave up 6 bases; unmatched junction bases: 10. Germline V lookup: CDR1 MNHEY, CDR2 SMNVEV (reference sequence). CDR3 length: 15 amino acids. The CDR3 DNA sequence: TGTGCCAGCAGCCTACAGGGGGTGTACAGTCAGCCCCAGCATTTT. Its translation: CASSLQGVYSQPQHF.

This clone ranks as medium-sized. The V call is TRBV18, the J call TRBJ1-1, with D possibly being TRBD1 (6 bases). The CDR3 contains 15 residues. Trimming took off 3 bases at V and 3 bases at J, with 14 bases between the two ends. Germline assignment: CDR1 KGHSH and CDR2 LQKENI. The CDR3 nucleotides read TGTGCCAGCTCACCGATCCGGGACACGGACACTGAAGCTTTCTTT. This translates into CASSPIRDTDTEAFF.

The CDR3 DNA follows: TGTGCCTGGGAAGGGGGCGCTGGGGCCAACGTCCTGACTTTC. Translation gives CAWEGGAGANVLTF. V and J are TRBV30 and TRBJ2-6; 7 nucleotides agree with TRBD1. Trimming removed 5 bases from V and 2 bases from J; junction bases left unmatched: 3. Germline CDR1 GTSNPN, CDR2 SVGIG (reference sequence). This CDR3 has 14 amino acids.

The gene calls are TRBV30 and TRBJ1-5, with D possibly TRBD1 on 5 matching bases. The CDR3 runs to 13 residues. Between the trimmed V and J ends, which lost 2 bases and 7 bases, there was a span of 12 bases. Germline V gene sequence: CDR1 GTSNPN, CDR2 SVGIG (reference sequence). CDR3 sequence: CAWSLYGDQPQHF. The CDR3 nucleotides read TGTGCCTGGAGTCTCTATGGGGACCAGCCCCAGCATTTT. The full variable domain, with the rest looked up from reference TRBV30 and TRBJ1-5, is SQTIHQWPATLVQPVGSPLSLECTVEGTSNPNLYWYRQAAGRGLQLLFYSVGIGQISSEVPQNLSASRPQDRQFILSSKKLLLSDSGFYLCAWSLYGDQPQHFGDGTRLSIL.

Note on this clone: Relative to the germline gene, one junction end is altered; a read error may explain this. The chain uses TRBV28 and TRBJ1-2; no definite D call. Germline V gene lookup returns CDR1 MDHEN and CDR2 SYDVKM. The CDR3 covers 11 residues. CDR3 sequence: CASSLWSGLLF. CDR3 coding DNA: TGTGCCAGCAGTTTGTGGTCAGGTCTACTCTTC.

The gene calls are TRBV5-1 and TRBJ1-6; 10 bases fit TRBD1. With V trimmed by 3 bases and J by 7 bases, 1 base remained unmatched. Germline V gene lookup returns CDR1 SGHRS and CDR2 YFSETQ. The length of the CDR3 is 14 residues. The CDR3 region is CASSWGQGNSPLHF. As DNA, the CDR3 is TGCGCCAGCAGCTGGGGACAGGGGAATTCACCCCTCCACTTT.

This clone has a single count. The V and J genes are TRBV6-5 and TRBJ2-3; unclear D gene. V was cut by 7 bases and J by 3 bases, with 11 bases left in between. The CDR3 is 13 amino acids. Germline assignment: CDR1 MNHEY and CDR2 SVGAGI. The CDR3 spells CASTDRRTDTQYF. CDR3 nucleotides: TGTGCCAGCACCGACCGAAGGACAGATACGCAGTATTTT.

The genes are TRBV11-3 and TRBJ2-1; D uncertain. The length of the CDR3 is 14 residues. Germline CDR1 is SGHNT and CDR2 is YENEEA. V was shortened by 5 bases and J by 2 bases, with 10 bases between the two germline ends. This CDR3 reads CASSLHGTYNEQFF. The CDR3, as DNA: TGTGCCAGCAGCCTCCATGGTACCTACAATGAGCAGTTCTTC.

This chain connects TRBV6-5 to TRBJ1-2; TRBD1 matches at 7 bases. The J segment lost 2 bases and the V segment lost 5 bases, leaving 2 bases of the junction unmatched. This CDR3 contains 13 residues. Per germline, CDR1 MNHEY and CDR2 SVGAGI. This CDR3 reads CASSPDRNYGYTF. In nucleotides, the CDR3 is TGTGCCAGCAGTCCGGACAGGAACTATGGCTACACCTTC.

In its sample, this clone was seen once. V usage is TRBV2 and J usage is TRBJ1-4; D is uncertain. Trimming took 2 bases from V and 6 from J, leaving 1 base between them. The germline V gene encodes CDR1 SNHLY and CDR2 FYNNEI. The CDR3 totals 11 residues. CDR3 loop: CASSEHEKLFF. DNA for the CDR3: TGTGCCAGCAGTGAACATGAAAAACTGTTTTTT.

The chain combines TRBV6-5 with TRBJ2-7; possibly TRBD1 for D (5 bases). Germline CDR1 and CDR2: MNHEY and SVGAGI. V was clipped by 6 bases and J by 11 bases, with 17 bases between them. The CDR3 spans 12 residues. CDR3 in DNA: TGTGCCAGCAGCAGGACATTGGGATTTGAGTACTTC. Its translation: CASSRTLGFEYF.

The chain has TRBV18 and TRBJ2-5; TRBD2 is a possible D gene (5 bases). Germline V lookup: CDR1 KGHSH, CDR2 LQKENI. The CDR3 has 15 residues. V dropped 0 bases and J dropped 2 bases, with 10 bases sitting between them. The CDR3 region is CASSPPQTTQETQYF. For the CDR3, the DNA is TGTGCCAGCTCACCACCTCAGACTACACAAGAGACCCAGTACTTC.

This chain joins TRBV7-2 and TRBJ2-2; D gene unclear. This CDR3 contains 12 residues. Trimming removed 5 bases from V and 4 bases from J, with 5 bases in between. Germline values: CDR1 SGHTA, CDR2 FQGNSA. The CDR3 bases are TGTGCCAGCAGCCGACCCACCGGGGAGCTGTTTTTT. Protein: CASSRPTGELFF.

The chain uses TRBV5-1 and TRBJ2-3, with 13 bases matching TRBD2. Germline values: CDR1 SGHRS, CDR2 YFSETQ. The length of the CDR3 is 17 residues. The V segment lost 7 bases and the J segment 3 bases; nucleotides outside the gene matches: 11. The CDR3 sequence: CASGGGTSGEGTDTQYF. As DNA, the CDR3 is TGCGCCAGCGGCGGGGGGACTAGCGGGGAAGGGACAGATACGCAGTATTTT.

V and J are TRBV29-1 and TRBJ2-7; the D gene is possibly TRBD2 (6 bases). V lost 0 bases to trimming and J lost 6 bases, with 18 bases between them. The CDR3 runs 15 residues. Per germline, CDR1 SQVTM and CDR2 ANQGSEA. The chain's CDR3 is CSVEELSGRGSEQYF. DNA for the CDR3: TGCAGCGTTGAAGAACTTTCGGGGCGGGGCTCCGAGCAGTACTTC.

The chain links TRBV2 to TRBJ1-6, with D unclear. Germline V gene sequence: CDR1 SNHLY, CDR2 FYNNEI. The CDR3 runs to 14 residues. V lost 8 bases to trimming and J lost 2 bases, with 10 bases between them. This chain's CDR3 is CASSGDAYNSPLHF. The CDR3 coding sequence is TGTGCCAGCTCGGGAGACGCCTATAATTCACCCCTCCACTTT.

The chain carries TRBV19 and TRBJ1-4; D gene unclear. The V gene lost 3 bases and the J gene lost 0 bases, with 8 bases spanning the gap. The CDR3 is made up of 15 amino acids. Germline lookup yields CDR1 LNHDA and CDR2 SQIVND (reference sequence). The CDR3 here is CASSITAATNEKLFF. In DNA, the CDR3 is TGTGCCAGTAGTATTACAGCCGCAACTAATGAAAAACTGTTTTTT.

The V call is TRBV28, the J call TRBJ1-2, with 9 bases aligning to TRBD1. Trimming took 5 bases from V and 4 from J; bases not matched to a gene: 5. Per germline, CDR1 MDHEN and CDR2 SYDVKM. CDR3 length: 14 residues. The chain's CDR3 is CASSLGQGSYGYTF. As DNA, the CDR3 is TGTGCCAGCAGTCTAGGACAGGGGAGCTATGGCTACACCTTC.

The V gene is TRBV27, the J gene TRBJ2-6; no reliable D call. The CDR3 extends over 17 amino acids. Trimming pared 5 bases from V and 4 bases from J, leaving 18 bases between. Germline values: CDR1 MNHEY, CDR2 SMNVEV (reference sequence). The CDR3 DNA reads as TGTGCCAGCAGTCCACCCTACGGGTCCGCGGGGGCCAACGTCCTGACTTTC. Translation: CASSPPYGSAGANVLTF.

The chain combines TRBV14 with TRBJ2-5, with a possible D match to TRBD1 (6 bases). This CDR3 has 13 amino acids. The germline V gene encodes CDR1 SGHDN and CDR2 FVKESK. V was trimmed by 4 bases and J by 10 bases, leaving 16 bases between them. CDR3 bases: TGTGCCAGCAGCCCCGGACAGAGGTTTGGCCAGTACTTC. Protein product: CASSPGQRFGQYF.

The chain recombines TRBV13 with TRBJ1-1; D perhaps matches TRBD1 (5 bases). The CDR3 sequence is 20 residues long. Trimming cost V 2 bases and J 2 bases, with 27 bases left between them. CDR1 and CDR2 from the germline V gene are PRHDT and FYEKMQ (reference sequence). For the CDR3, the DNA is TGTGCCAGCAGCTTATGGGACGGCAGGGCGCGCTTCGGAGCTAACACTGAAGCTTTCTTT. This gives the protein CASSLWDGRARFGANTEAFF.

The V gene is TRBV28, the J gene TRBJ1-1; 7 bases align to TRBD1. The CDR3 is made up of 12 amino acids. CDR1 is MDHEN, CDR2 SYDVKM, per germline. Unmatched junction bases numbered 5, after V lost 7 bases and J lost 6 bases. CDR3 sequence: CASTQGRAEAFF. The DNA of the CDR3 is TGTGCCAGCACACAGGGGCGCGCTGAAGCTTTCTTT.

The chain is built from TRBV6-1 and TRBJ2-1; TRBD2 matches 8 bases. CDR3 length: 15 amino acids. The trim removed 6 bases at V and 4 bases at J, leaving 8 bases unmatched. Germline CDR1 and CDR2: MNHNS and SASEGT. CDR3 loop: CASRGGSGGYNEQFF. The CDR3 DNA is TGTGCCAGCAGGGGTGGGAGCGGGGGTTACAATGAGCAGTTCTTC.

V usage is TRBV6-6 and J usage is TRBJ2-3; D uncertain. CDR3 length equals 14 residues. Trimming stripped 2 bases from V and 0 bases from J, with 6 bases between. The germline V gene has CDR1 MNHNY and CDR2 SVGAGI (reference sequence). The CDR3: CASSYPGSTDTQYF. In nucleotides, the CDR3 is TGTGCCAGCAGTTACCCTGGCAGCACAGATACGCAGTATTTT.

The DNA for the CDR3 is TGTGCCAGCAGCCCTGGGGGGGCCGAGCAGTACTTC. Translated: CASSPGGAEQYF. J is TRBJ2-5 and V is TRBV13, with D perhaps TRBD2 (7 bases). The J call may be wrong; the DNA end is better matched by TRBJ2-7. The CDR3 has 12 amino acids. Germline V gives CDR1 PRHDT, CDR2 FYEKMQ (reference sequence).